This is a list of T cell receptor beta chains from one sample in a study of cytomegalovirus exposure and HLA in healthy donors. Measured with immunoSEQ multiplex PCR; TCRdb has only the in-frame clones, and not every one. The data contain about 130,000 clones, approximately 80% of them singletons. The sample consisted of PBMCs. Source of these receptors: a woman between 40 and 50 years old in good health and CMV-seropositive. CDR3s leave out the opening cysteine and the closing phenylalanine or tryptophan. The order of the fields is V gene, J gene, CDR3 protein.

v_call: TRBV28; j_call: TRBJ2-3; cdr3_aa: ASSLLTDTQY
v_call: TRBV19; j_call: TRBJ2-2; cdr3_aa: ASKGQAATGELF
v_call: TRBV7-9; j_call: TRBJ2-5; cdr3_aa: ASSPTQGIETQY
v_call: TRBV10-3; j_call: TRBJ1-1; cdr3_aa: ATNRQWQGAPDTEAF
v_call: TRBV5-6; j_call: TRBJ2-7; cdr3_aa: ASSSISGRALYEQY
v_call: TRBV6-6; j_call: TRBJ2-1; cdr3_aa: ASRGTSGYNEQF
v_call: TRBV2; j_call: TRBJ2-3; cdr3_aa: ASSVPQDSRTDTQY
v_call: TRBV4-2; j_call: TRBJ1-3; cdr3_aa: ASSQLEQGGNTIY
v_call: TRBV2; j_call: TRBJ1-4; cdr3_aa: ASRSGTGGEKLF
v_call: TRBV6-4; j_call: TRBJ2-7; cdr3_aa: APPVGQGANEQY
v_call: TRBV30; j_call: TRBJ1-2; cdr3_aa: AWTQGAGGYT